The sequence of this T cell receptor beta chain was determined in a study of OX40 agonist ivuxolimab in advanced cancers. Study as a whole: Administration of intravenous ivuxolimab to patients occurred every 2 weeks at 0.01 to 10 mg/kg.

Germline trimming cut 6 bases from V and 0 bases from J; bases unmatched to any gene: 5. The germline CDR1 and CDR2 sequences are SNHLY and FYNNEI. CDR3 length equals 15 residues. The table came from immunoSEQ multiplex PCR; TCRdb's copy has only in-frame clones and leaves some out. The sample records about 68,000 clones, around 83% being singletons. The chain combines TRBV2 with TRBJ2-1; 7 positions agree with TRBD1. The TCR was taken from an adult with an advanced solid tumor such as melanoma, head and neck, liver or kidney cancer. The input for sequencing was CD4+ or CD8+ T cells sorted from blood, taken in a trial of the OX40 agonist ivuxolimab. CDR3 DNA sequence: TGTGCCAGCAGACCAGGACAGGACTCCTACAATGAGCAGTTCTTC. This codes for CASRPGQDSYNEQFF. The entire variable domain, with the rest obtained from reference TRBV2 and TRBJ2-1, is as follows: EPEVTQTPSHQVTQMGQEVILRCVPISNHLYFYWYRQILGQKVEFLVSFYNNEISEKSEIFDDQFSVERPDGSNFTLKIRSTKLEDSAMYFCASRPGQDSYNEQFFGPGTRLTVL.